The 15 T cell receptor beta chains given below trace back to one sample, sequenced in a study of cytomegalovirus exposure and HLA in healthy donors. PCR was performed using 60 Vbeta and 13 Jbeta primers. TCRdb keeps only in-frame clones here, not all; method: immunoSEQ multiplex PCR. The sample has under 200,000 clones, 79% seen once. What was sequenced was PBMCs. The receptors shown here come from a woman aged 40 to 50 in good health and CMV-seronegative.

The CDR3 DNA reads as TGTGCCAGTACCCCAGCGGGGCGGACTGAAGCTTTCTTT. Its translation is CASTPAGRTEAFF. V and J are TRBV19 and TRBJ1-1; possible D gene TRBD1, 5 bases. This CDR3 spans 13 amino acids. V lost 7 bases, J lost 5 bases, and 14 bases lay in between. CDR1 LNHDA and CDR2 SQIVND come from the germline V gene (reference sequence).

The chain is built from TRBV7-6 and TRBJ1-1, with 9 bases lining up with TRBD1. Germline loops: CDR1 SGHVS, CDR2 FNYEAQ. Losses at the gene ends were 5 bases for V and 5 bases for J; bases not matched to a gene: 9. This CDR3 comprises 15 residues. The CDR3 DNA is TGTGCCAGCAGCCCTGAACAGGGGGCGCGGACTGAAGCTTTCTTT. Protein sequence: CASSPEQGARTEAFF.

This chain uses TRBV11-2 with TRBJ2-7; TRBD2 agrees at 10 bases. Trimming cost V 9 bases and J 3 bases; bases outside gene matches: 8. Germline lookup yields CDR1 SGHAT and CDR2 FQNNGV. This CDR3 is built from 14 residues. For the CDR3, the DNA is TGTGCCAGTCGATTTAGCGGGAGGAACTACGAGCAGTACTTC. It yields the protein CASRFSGRNYEQYF.

This clone showed up just a few times. The chain combines TRBV15 with TRBJ2-7; perhaps TRBD1 as D (5 bases). This CDR3 region has 15 residues. Trimming cost V 2 bases and J 5 bases, with 16 bases left between them. From germline, CDR1 is LNHNV and CDR2 YYDKDF (reference sequence). CDR3 sequence: CATSRRTPGLDEQYF. For the CDR3, the DNA is TGTGCCACCAGCAGACGTACGCCAGGGTTAGACGAGCAGTACTTC.

This clone showed up just a few times. The chain uses TRBV27 and TRBJ1-1, with 7 bases fitting TRBD1. V shed 3 bases and J 3 bases; nucleotides not matched to a gene: 7. Per germline, CDR1 MNHEY and CDR2 SMNVEV (reference sequence). This CDR3 has 15 residues. The CDR3 loop reads CASSLTGFGDTEAFF. The CDR3 DNA is TGTGCCAGCAGTTTGACAGGGTTCGGTGACACTGAAGCTTTCTTT.

The V gene is TRBV27, the J gene TRBJ2-7; TRBD1 aligns across 8 bases. CDR1 MNHEY and CDR2 SMNVEV come from the germline V gene (reference sequence). The CDR3 has 15 amino acids. Trimming took 2 bases from V and 5 from J; bases not matched to a gene: 8. The CDR3: CASSLRTGSYDEQYF. In nucleotides, the CDR3 is TGTGCCAGCAGTTTAAGGACAGGGTCGTACGACGAGCAGTACTTC.

This clone was picked up a small number of times. The V and J genes are TRBV5-1 and TRBJ2-2; possible D gene TRBD2, 6 bases. V was pared by 4 bases and J by 3 bases, with 16 bases between. The germline V gene has CDR1 SGHRS and CDR2 YFSETQ. This CDR3 has 16 residues. CDR3 amino acids: CASSIGPRGDTGELFF. In DNA, the CDR3 is TGCGCCAGCAGCATCGGTCCTCGCGGGGACACCGGGGAGCTGTTTTTT.

This chain connects TRBV7-8 to TRBJ1-2; maybe TRBD1 (6 bases). Germline V lookup: CDR1 SGHVS, CDR2 FQNEAQ. V shed 5 bases and J shed 6 bases, with 13 bases lying between them. The CDR3 is made up of 13 amino acids. The CDR3 here is CASSATGRNGYTF. CDR3 DNA: TGTGCCAGCAGCGCAACAGGGAGAAATGGCTACACCTTC. The whole variable domain, filled in from reference TRBV7-8 and TRBJ1-2, reads GAGVSQSPRYKVAKRGQDVALRCDPISGHVSLFWYQQALGQGPEFLTYFQNEAQLDKSGLPSDRFFAERPEGSVSTLKIQRTQQEDSAVYLCASSATGRNGYTFGSGTRLTVV.

This chain links TRBV5-4 with TRBJ2-3; 12 nucleotides align to TRBD2. The CDR3 extends over 17 amino acids. After removal of 4 bases from V and 5 bases from J, the junction contained 11 bases not matched to a gene. The germline gives CDR1 SGHNT, CDR2 YYREEE (reference sequence). The CDR3 sequence: CASSPTVLAGGGDTQYF. DNA of the CDR3: TGTGCCAGCAGCCCGACCGTACTAGCGGGAGGAGGAGATACGCAGTATTTT.

The chain combines TRBV9 with TRBJ2-5; 7 bases fit TRBD2. V was pared by 4 bases and J by 2 bases, with 8 bases of the junction left unmatched. CDR1 SGDLS and CDR2 YYNGEE come from the germline V gene. This CDR3 is 15 amino acids long. The CDR3 protein is CASSTFGAGQETQYF. The DNA for the CDR3 is TGTGCCAGCAGCACATTCGGAGCGGGACAAGAGACCCAGTACTTC. Filled out from reference TRBV9 and TRBJ2-5, the complete variable domain reads DSGVTQTPKHLITATGQRVTLRCSPRSGDLSVYWYQQSLDQGLQFLIQYYNGEERAKGNILERFSAQQFPDLHSELNLSSLELGDSALYFCASSTFGAGQETQYFGPGTRLLVL.

About this clone: Other DNA variants within this sample encode the same CDR3. The chain uses TRBV7-9 and TRBJ2-7; TRBD2 agrees at 8 bases. This CDR3 has 14 amino acids. Per germline, CDR1 SEHNR and CDR2 FQNEAQ (reference sequence). V lost 4 bases and J lost 4; bases outside the gene matches: 6. The CDR3 reads CASSSSGSGYEQYF. CDR3 in DNA: TGTGCCAGCAGCTCCAGCGGGAGCGGATACGAGCAGTACTTC.

This clone appeared a single time. The V gene is TRBV6-1, the J gene TRBJ1-2; the D gene is possibly TRBD1 (6 bases). Trimming shortened V by 1 base and J by 5 bases, and 14 bases separated the two germline ends. The CDR3 length is 15 residues. The germline V gene encodes CDR1 MNHNS and CDR2 SASEGT. CDR3 in amino acids: CASSEEGDGGYGYTF. The CDR3 DNA is TGTGCCAGCAGTGAAGAGGGGGACGGGGGGTATGGCTACACCTTC.

The genes are TRBV6-5 and TRBJ1-1, with D tentatively TRBD1 (6 bases). V was cut by 5 bases and J by 0 bases, with 10 bases left in between. The CDR3 runs to 14 residues. Germline CDR1 MNHEY, CDR2 SVGAGI. CDR3 loop: CASSTDRMNTEAFF. CDR3 nucleotide sequence: TGTGCCAGCAGTACGGACAGAATGAACACTGAAGCTTTCTTT.

This clone showed up just a few times. The J gene is TRBJ2-7, the V gene TRBV7-8, with TRBD1 matching over 7 bases. Germline assignment: CDR1 SGHVS and CDR2 FQNEAQ. The V and J ends lost 3 bases and 4 bases, in that order; junction bases with no gene match: 6. The CDR3 covers 14 residues. CDR3 in DNA: TGTGCCAGCAGCTTCGACAGGGTAGGATACGAGCAGTACTTC. Its translation is CASSFDRVGYEQYF.

V and J are TRBV2 and TRBJ2-5; 9 bases fit TRBD1. The germline V gene has CDR1 SNHLY and CDR2 FYNNEI. The CDR3 runs 15 residues. The trim removed 6 bases at V and 5 bases at J, leaving 10 bases unmatched. The CDR3 loop is CASSATGGGVETQYF. In nucleotides, the CDR3 is TGTGCCAGCAGCGCAACAGGGGGCGGAGTGGAGACCCAGTACTTC.